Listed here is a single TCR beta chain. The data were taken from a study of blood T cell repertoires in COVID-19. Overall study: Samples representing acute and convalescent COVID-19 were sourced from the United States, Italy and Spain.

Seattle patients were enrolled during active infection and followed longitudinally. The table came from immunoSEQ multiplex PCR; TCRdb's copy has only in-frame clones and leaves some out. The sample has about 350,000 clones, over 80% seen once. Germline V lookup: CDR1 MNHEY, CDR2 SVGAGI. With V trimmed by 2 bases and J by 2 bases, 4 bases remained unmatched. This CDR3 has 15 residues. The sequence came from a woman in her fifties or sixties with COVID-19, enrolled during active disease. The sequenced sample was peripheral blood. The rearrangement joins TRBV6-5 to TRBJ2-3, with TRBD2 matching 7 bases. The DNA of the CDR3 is TGTGCCAGCAGTTACGGGAAGCGGGACACAGATACGCAGTATTTT. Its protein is CASSYGKRDTDTQYF.